This T cell receptor beta chain was sequenced during a study of PD-L1 blockade in urothelial cancer. Study-level information: Analyses were performed on blood at 3 weeks after treatment start (the second dose) and at 6 weeks. General study points: Tumor-associated TCR clones expanded more in blood at 3 weeks in patients with durable benefit.

Here immunoSEQ multiplex PCR was the method, and the copy in TCRdb shows in-frame clones only, minus some. The sample has over 35,000 clones, around 85% seen once. Time point defined: pretreatment peripheral blood. Per the germline V gene, CDR1 is GTSNPN and CDR2 is SVGIG (reference sequence). Trimming cost V 3 bases and J 5 bases, with 25 bases left between them. The CDR3 runs to 17 residues. Note on this clone: Its antigen is undetermined.

This receptor was obtained from a man aged 80 or over with urothelial cancer. The specimen was PBMCs, collected around atezolizumab (anti-PD-L1) treatment. The gene calls are TRBV30 and TRBJ1-2; D call uncertain. The CDR3 DNA reads TGTGCCTGGAGCATCTCGGGAAGGTCCTCAAAAGTTTATGGCTACACCTTC. Translation: CAWSISGRSSKVYGYTF.